This is a list of T cell receptor beta chains from one sample in a study of vaccination and CD4 T cells after COVID-19. Their recognized antigens are unknown. TCRdb called the PCR reads again in MiXCR, with one record for every CDR3 protein. In the table there are over 15,000 distinct CDR3 sequences, around four fifths of which are singletons. The specimen was CD4+ T cells from blood, cultured in vitro, collected after SARS-CoV-2 vaccination. The receptors here all came from a human donor who received a COVID-19 vaccine. Each CDR3 is given with its conserved first and last residue. A D gene is named only where the DNA matches it firmly. The size entry is marked missing in some rows and otherwise reads once, few, many or a size class.

CDR3aa	CDR3nt	d_gene	v_gene	j_gene	abundance
CASIGQTNNSPLHF	TGTGCCAGCATAGGACAGACAAATAATTCACCCCTCCACTTT	.	TRBV6-1	TRBJ1-6	.
CACPYRTSGGADTQYF	TGTGCCTGCCCATACCGGACTAGCGGGGGGGCAGATACGCAGTATTTT	.	TRBV21-1	TRBJ2-3	.
CASSLRVGTDTQYF	TGTGCCAGCAGTTTAAGGGTGGGCACAGATACGCAGTATTTT	.	TRBV12-3/TRBV12-4	TRBJ2-3	.
CSARGAGAGQPQHF	TGCAGTGCTAGGGGAGCGGGGGCAGGTCAGCCCCAGCATTTT	.	TRBV20-1	TRBJ1-5	.
CSARDSRPGHSNTEAFF	TGCAGTGCTAGAGATTCTCGTCCGGGACACTCAAACACTGAAGCTTTCTTT	.	TRBV20-1	TRBJ1-1	once
CASSLGTGDEAFF	TGTGCCAGCAGCCTCGGGACAGGGGATGAAGCTTTCTTT	TRBD1	TRBV7-9	TRBJ1-1	.
CASSLATVKGSPLHF	TGCGCCAGCAGCTTGGCCACTGTTAAGGGTTCACCCCTCCACTTT	.	TRBV5-1	TRBJ1-6	large
CASRDRGPSNQPQHF	TGCGCCAGCAGGGACAGGGGGCCAAGCAATCAGCCCCAGCATTTT	TRBD1	TRBV10-2	TRBJ1-5	.
CAWSADRGQPQHF	TGTGCCTGGAGTGCTGACAGGGGTCAGCCCCAGCATTTT	TRBD1	TRBV30	TRBJ1-5	.
CASKNTGSYEQYF	TGTGCCAGCAAAAATACAGGGTCCTACGAGCAGTACTTC	.	TRBV6-2/TRBV6-3	TRBJ2-7	.
CASRPSVNYGYTF	TGTGCCAGCAGACCCAGCGTCAACTATGGCTACACCTTC	.	TRBV27	TRBJ1-2	.
CASSFRVNNQPQHF	TGTGCCAGCAGCTTCAGGGTTAACAATCAGCCCCAGCATTTT	.	TRBV7-8	TRBJ1-5	.
CSARDREKTNYNSPLHF	TGCAGTGCTAGAGATCGGGAGAAGACTAACTATAATTCACCCCTCCACTTT	.	TRBV20-1	TRBJ1-6	once
CASSEQTELFF	TGTGCCAGCAGTGAGCAGACGGAACTGTTTTTT	.	TRBV6-1	TRBJ1-4	.
CSAWQGKGTDTQYF	TGCAGTGCTTGGCAGGGTAAGGGCACAGATACGCAGTATTTT	.	TRBV20-1	TRBJ2-3	once
CAWSEQGYGYTF	TGTGCCTGGAGTGAACAGGGATACGGCTACACCTTC	.	TRBV30	TRBJ1-2	.
CSARVTGPIPMNTEAFF	TGCAGTGCTAGAGTGACAGGGCCGATCCCGATGAACACTGAAGCTTTCTTT	TRBD1	TRBV20-1	TRBJ1-1	.
CASRRTSGAGSPLHF	TGTGCCAGCAGACGCACCTCAGGGGCCGGGTCACCCCTCCACTTT	.	TRBV2	TRBJ1-6	.
CATGFQGGQGRSYTF	TGTGCCACCGGGTTTCAAGGGGGACAGGGACGAAGCTACACCTTC	TRBD1	TRBV27	TRBJ1-2	few
CATLDRDNYGYTF	TGTGCCACCCTGGACAGGGACAACTATGGCTACACCTTC	TRBD1	TRBV25-1	TRBJ1-2	.
CASSLSPRGGKINQPQHF	TGTGCCAGCAGCTTAAGCCCCAGGGGGGGAAAAATCAATCAGCCCCAGCATTTT	TRBD1	TRBV7-8	TRBJ1-5	.
CASSGSSGGIADTQYF	TGCGCCAGCAGTGGCTCTAGCGGGGGGATCGCAGATACGCAGTATTTT	TRBD2	TRBV10-1	TRBJ2-3	.